This TCR beta chain stems from a study of technical replicates of blood from several donors. Trimming took 5 bases from V and 0 from J; bases not matched to a gene: 16. Looked up from germline, CDR1 is MDHEN and CDR2 is SYDVKM. The CDR3 runs to 21 residues. This clone was seen a single time. Sequenced by immunoSEQ multiplex PCR; TCRdb stores in-frame clones only, minus some. The table shows about 88,000 clones, with 85% to 95% occurring only once. The specimen was T cells isolated from PBMCs. This sequence joins TRBV28 and TRBJ2-1; TRBD2 aligns across 13 bases. The source is a human donor in good health. The CDR3 here is CASSRGLAGARYRYSYNEQFF. CDR3 nucleotides: TGTGCCAGCAGTCGCGGACTAGCGGGAGCCAGGTACCGCTACTCCTACAATGAGCAGTTCTTC.